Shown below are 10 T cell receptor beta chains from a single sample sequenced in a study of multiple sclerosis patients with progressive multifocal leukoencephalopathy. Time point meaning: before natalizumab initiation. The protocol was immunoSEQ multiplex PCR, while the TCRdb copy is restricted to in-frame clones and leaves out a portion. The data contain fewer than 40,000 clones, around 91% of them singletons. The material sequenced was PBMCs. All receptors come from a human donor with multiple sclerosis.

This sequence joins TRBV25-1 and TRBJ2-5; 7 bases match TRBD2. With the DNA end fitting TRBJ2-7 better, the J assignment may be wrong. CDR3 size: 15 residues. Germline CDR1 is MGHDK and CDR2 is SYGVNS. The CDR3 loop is CASSDWPSGSYEQYF. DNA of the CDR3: TGTGCCAGCAGTGACTGGCCTAGCGGTTCCTACGAGCAGTACTTC.

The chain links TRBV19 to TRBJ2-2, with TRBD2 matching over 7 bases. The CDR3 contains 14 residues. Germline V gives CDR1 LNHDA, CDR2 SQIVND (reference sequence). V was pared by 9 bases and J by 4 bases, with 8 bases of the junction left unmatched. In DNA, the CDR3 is TGTGCCAGCCTAGCGGACTTGGGCACCGGGGAGCTGTTTTTT. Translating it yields CASLADLGTGELFF.

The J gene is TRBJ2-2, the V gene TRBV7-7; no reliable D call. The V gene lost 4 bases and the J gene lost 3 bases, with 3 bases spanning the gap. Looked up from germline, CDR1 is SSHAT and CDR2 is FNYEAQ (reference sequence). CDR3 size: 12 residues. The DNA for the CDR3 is TGTGCCAGCAGCTCGTACACCGGGGAGCTGTTTTTT. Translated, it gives CASSSYTGELFF.

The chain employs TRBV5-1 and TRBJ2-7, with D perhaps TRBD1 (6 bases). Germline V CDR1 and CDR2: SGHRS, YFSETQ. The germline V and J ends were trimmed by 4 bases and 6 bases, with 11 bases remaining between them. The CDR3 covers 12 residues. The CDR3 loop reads CASSARGREQYF. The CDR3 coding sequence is TGCGCCAGCAGCGCCAGGGGACGCGAGCAGTACTTC.

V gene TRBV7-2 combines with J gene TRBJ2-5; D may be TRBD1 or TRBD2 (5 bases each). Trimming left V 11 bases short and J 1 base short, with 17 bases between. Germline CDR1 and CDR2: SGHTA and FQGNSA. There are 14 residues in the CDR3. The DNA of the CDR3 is TGTGCCTCTGGGGCGGGCTCTCTCCAAGAGACCCAGTACTTC. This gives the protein CASGAGSLQETQYF. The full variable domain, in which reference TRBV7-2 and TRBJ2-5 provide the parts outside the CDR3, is GAGVSQSPSNKVTEKGKDVELRCDPISGHTALYWYRQSLGQGLEFLIYFQGNSAPDKSGLPSDRFSAERTGGSVSTLTIQRTQQEDSAVYLCASGAGSLQETQYFGPGTRLLVL.

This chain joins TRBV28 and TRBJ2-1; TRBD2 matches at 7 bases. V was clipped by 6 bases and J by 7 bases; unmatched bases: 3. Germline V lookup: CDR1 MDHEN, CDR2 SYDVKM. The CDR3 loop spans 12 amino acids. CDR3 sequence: CASRTSNNEQFF. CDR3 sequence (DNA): TGTGCCAGCAGGACTAGCAATAATGAGCAGTTCTTC.

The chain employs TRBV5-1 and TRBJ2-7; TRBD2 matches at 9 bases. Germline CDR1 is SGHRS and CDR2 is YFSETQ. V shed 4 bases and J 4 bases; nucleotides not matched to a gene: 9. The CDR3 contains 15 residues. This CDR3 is CASSSISGSGYEQYF. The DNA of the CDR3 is TGCGCCAGCAGCAGCATTAGCGGGAGTGGGTACGAGCAGTACTTC.

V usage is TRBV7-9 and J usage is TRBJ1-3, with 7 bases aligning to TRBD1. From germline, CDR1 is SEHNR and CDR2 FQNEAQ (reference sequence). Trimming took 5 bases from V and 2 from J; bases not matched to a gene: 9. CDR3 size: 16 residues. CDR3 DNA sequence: TGTGCCAGCAGCAGGTACAGGGGAGTCACTGGAAACACCATATATTTT. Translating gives CASSRYRGVTGNTIYF.

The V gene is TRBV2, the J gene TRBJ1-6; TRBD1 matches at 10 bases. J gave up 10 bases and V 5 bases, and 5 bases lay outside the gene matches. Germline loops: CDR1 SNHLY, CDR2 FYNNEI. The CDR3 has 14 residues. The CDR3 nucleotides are TGTGCCAGCAGTACCGGGACAGGGGTGTCACCCCTCCACTTT. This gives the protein CASSTGTGVSPLHF. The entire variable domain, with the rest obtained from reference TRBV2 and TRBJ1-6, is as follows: EPEVTQTPSHQVTQMGQEVILRCVPISNHLYFYWYRQILGQKVEFLVSFYNNEISEKSEIFDDQFSVERPDGSNFTLKIRSTKLEDSAMYFCASSTGTGVSPLHFGNGTRLTVT.

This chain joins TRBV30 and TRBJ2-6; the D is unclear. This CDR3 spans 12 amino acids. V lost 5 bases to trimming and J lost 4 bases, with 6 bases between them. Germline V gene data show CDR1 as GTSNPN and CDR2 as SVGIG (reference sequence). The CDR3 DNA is TGTGCCTGGGGCTCGGGGGCCAACGTCCTGACTTTC. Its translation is CAWGSGANVLTF.